The 21 T cell receptor beta chains given below trace back to one sample, sequenced in a study of cytomegalovirus exposure and HLA in healthy donors (TCRdb year 2017). The protocol used for the library was the immunoSEQ multiplex PCR assay. For the multiplex PCR, a mixture combining 60 forward primers for TCR Vbeta segments and 13 reverse primers for TCR Jbeta segments was used. TCRdb obtained this table from immuneACCESS and retained in-frame rearrangements with V and J assigned. These tables miss some clones; where compared with another copy, unresolved V genes account for less than half of the shortfall, and the remainder is unexplained. Recorded for this sample are some 97,000 clones; 65% to 90% of them occurred a single time. Clones ranked in the top ten supply around 1.2% of the sample. Specimen: PBMCs. The receptors shown here come from a woman between 18 and 29 years old in good health and CMV-seronegative.

This chain links TRBV7-6 with TRBJ1-2; 8 nucleotides match TRBD1. CDR1 and CDR2 from the germline V gene are SGHVS and FNYEAQ. The CDR3 covers 13 residues. Unmatched junction bases numbered 6, after V lost 5 bases and J lost 7 bases. Here the CDR3 DNA reads TGTGCCAGCAGCCCGACAGGGGCAAGTGGCTACACCTTC. Translated: CASSPTGASGYTF.

On this clone: This specimen includes other DNA sequences encoding the same CDR3. This chain uses TRBV2 with TRBJ1-2; a possible D gene is TRBD1 (5 bases). Trimming stripped 4 bases from V and 4 bases from J, with 10 bases between. Germline-derived CDR1 and CDR2 are SNHLY and FYNNEI. The CDR3 runs to 13 residues. The CDR3 DNA sequence: TGTGCCAGCAGTGGAAGGGGAGGCTATGGCTACACCTTC. This codes for CASSGRGGYGYTF.

The chain joins TRBV5-1 to TRBJ2-4, with TRBD2 as a possible D gene (6 bases). Trimming shortened V by 2 bases and J by 5 bases, and 17 bases separated the two germline ends. The CDR3 totals 16 residues. Germline V gene data show CDR1 as SGHRS and CDR2 as YFSETQ. The CDR3 loop reads CASSFGGGTSENIQYF. The CDR3 DNA follows: TGCGCCAGCAGCTTCGGGGGTGGGACGTCCGAAAACATTCAGTACTTC.

J is TRBJ2-1 and V is TRBV4-1; 8 positions match TRBD2. This CDR3 spans 15 amino acids. Germline assignment: CDR1 MGHRA and CDR2 YSYEKL. With 4 bases clipped from V and 5 bases from J, the junction kept 7 bases outside the gene matches. CDR3 loop: CASSRGSGGDNEQFF. In nucleotides, the CDR3 is TGCGCCAGCAGCCGGGGCAGCGGGGGAGACAATGAGCAGTTCTTC.

The chain carries TRBV11-2 and TRBJ2-7; 8 nucleotides match TRBD2. V trimming: 4 bases; J trimming: 1 base; junction bases outside the gene matches: 15. CDR1 and CDR2 from the germline V gene are SGHAT and FQNNGV. The CDR3 totals 18 residues. The CDR3 bases are TGTGCCAGCAGCTCGGACCGACCCGGCGGGGGGCGATCCTACGAGCAGTACTTC. This encodes CASSSDRPGGGRSYEQYF.

This clone was seen a few times. The chain couples TRBV28 to TRBJ1-2, with D possibly TRBD1 on 5 matching bases. The CDR3 contains 11 residues. CDR1 and CDR2 from the germline V gene are MDHEN and SYDVKM. Between the trimmed V and J ends, which lost 5 bases and 8 bases, there was a span of 9 bases. The CDR3 protein is CASSVNRGYTF. The CDR3, as DNA: TGTGCCAGCAGTGTTAACAGGGGCTACACCTTC.

This clone was counted only a few times. The CDR3 DNA reads TGCGCCAGCAGCCAAAGGGAGGATAGCGAGATCACAGATACGCAGTATTTT. Its translation: CASSQREDSEITDTQYF. The rearrangement joins TRBV4-3 to TRBJ2-3, with TRBD2 as a possible D gene (6 bases). From germline, CDR1 is LGHNA and CDR2 YSLEER. Trimming pared 2 bases from V and 2 bases from J, leaving 17 bases between. The CDR3 covers 17 residues.

In its sample, this clone was seen once. Here the CDR3 DNA reads TGTGCCAGCAGATTCGGACAGAATCAGCCCCAGCATTTT. It is translated as CASRFGQNQPQHF. The rearrangement joins TRBV6-5 to TRBJ1-5; maybe TRBD1 (6 bases). Germline V CDR1 and CDR2: MNHEY, SVGAGI. With 6 bases removed from V and 4 bases from J, the gap between germline ends came to 10 bases. The CDR3 loop spans 13 amino acids.

This clone was counted a single time. The V and J genes are TRBV9 and TRBJ2-2; 10 positions agree with TRBD2. The germline gives CDR1 SGDLS, CDR2 YYNGEE. The CDR3 length is 17 residues. The V gene end was trimmed by 4 bases and the J gene end by 4 bases; junction bases not matched to a gene: 10. The CDR3 nucleotides are TGTGCCAGCAGCTCCCCAGCGGGAGGGGCGGTCACCGGGGAGCTGTTTTTT. This codes for CASSSPAGGAVTGELFF.

The genes are TRBV6-1 and TRBJ2-3; 8 bases map to TRBD2. The CDR3 is 15 amino acids. V dropped 2 bases and J dropped 4; count of bases not matched to a gene: 5. CDR1 is MNHNS, CDR2 SASEGT, per germline. The CDR3 nucleotides read TGTGCCAGCAGTGAAACTACCGGGGGGGCAGATACGCAGTATTTT. Protein product: CASSETTGGADTQYF.

The rearrangement joins TRBV5-6 to TRBJ1-6; D not certain. From germline, CDR1 is SGHDT and CDR2 YYEEEE. V was trimmed by 3 bases and J by 2 bases, leaving 15 bases between them. The CDR3 is 17 amino acids. CDR3 DNA: TGTGCCAGCAGCTACCGCTCGGGGAACGCCTATAATTCACCCCTCCACTTT. It codes for CASSYRSGNAYNSPLHF.

This sequence joins TRBV7-9 and TRBJ2-5, with 10 bases aligning to TRBD1. The J call may be faulty, since TRBJ2-7 better matches the DNA end. The CDR3 length is 16 residues. CDR1 SEHNR and CDR2 FQNEAQ come from the germline V gene (reference sequence). CDR3 coding DNA: TGTGCCAGCAGCTCCCGGGACAGGGGCTTCTCCTACGAGCAGTACTTC. Residues: CASSSRDRGFSYEQYF.

The V call is TRBV29-1, the J call TRBJ1-1; D remains ambiguous. V was clipped by 2 bases and J by 1 base, with 11 bases between them. The CDR3 covers 14 residues. Germline loops: CDR1 SQVTM, CDR2 ANQGSEA. The DNA for the CDR3 is TGCAGCGTTGAACCCCTCCTATCGAACACTGAAGCTTTCTTT. It specifies CSVEPLLSNTEAFF.

DNA for the CDR3: TGCGCCAGCAGCCGTGGTCAGGGGACAACCTACGAGCAGTACTTC. This codes for CASSRGQGTTYEQYF. This sequence joins TRBV4-1 and TRBJ2-5; weak D call: TRBD1 (6 bases). The J call may be faulty, since TRBJ2-7 better matches the DNA end. In germline, CDR1 is MGHRA, CDR2 YSYEKL. This CDR3 comprises 15 residues.

This clone was found a few times. The rearrangement joins TRBV5-1 to TRBJ2-3; D is uncertain. V lost 4 bases, J lost 0 bases, and 9 bases lay in between. CDR1 is SGHRS and CDR2 is YFSETQ in the germline V gene. This CDR3 is built from 14 residues. CDR3 loop: CASSPYSSTDTQYF. The CDR3 DNA reads TGCGCCAGCAGCCCGTACTCCAGCACAGATACGCAGTATTTT.

V gene TRBV28 combines with J gene TRBJ2-3; D perhaps matches TRBD1 (5 bases). The CDR3 loop spans 14 amino acids. CDR1 MDHEN and CDR2 SYDVKM come from the germline V gene. Trimming left V 7 bases short and J 4 bases short, with 15 bases between. CDR3 region: CASNRNDIPDTQYF. The CDR3 nucleotides read TGTGCCAGCAACAGGAACGATATCCCAGATACGCAGTATTTT.

J is TRBJ2-7 and V is TRBV7-9; D possibly corresponds to TRBD1 (6 bases). CDR1 is SEHNR and CDR2 is FQNEAQ in the germline V gene (reference sequence). CDR3 length equals 14 residues. The V gene lost 5 bases and the J gene lost 4 bases, with 15 bases spanning the gap. This chain's CDR3 is CASSPTRTVYEQYF. CDR3 bases: TGTGCCAGCAGCCCAACAAGGACAGTGTACGAGCAGTACTTC.

The rearrangement uses TRBV19 and TRBJ2-1; 12 nucleotides match TRBD2. The CDR3 consists of 21 residues. The germline gives CDR1 LNHDA, CDR2 SQIVND (reference sequence). The V segment lost 3 bases and the J segment 4 bases; nucleotides outside the gene matches: 19. The CDR3 nucleotides are TGTGCCAGTAGTATCCTGCCCCCCCAACTAGCGGGAGGTTTCCTATACAATGAGCAGTTCTTC. It encodes CASSILPPQLAGGFLYNEQFF.

The chain is built from TRBV5-6 and TRBJ1-4; 7 nucleotides align to TRBD1. This CDR3 has 12 amino acids. Per germline, CDR1 SGHDT and CDR2 YYEEEE. V trimming: 9 bases; J trimming: 10 bases; junction bases outside the gene matches: 9. CDR3 bases: TGTGCCACCTTGAGGGGGCCCGGAAAACTGTTTTTT. Its protein product is CATLRGPGKLFF.

This clone was detected only a few times. V is TRBV9 and J is TRBJ2-5; 10 bases are shared with TRBD2. The CDR3 is 15 residues long. Per the germline V gene, CDR1 is SGDLS and CDR2 is YYNGEE. Trimming took 0 bases from V and 5 from J; bases not matched to a gene: 4. The CDR3 sequence: CASSVGIAGGETQYF. The DNA for the CDR3 is TGTGCCAGCAGCGTAGGAATAGCGGGGGGTGAGACCCAGTACTTC.

V gene TRBV7-9 combines with J gene TRBJ1-2; D unresolved. This CDR3 is built from 14 residues. Germline V lookup: CDR1 SEHNR, CDR2 FQNEAQ (reference sequence). Trimming shortened V by 4 bases and J by 3 bases, and 12 bases separated the two germline ends. Here the CDR3 DNA reads TGTGCCAGCAGCTCCGTGACGGCGGACTATGGCTACACCTTC. It is translated as CASSSVTADYGYTF.